Below are 25 T cell receptor beta chains sequenced from a single sample in a study of blood T cell repertoires in COVID-19. Clones were read by immunoSEQ multiplex PCR, and TCRdb kept only the in-frame ones, dropping some. The sample includes 180,000 or so clones, approximately 86% seen only once; the top ten take roughly 8.6%. Sequencing used peripheral blood. The receptor source for this set is a man in his sixties with acute or convalescent COVID-19.

V and J are TRBV18 and TRBJ1-4; TRBD1 might be the D (6 bases). Germline lookup yields CDR1 KGHSH and CDR2 LQKENI. The CDR3 is made up of 14 amino acids. Between the trimmed V and J ends, which lost 5 bases and 8 bases, there was a span of 15 bases. As DNA, the CDR3 is TGTGCCAGCTCAAATCAGGGGAAGGGAGAAAAACTGTTTTTT. It yields the protein CASSNQGKGEKLFF.

The chain couples TRBV2 to TRBJ2-7, with TRBD1 identical over 12 bases. CDR3 size: 14 residues. From germline, CDR1 is SNHLY and CDR2 FYNNEI. Trimming removed 4 bases from V and 12 bases from J; junction bases left unmatched: 10. CDR3 nucleotides: TGTGCCAGCAGTGGGGACAGGGGGCGCGGAGACCTGTACTTC. Its translation is CASSGDRGRGDLYF.

The chain has TRBV2 and TRBJ1-6, with D tentatively TRBD1 (5 bases). Germline CDR1 reads SNHLY; CDR2 reads FYNNEI. The CDR3 consists of 14 residues. The V end lost 1 base, the J end lost 9 bases, and 10 bases lay between the germline ends. The DNA of the CDR3 is TGTGCCAGCAGTGAAGAACGGGGGGGTTCACCCCTCCACTTT. This translates into CASSEERGGSPLHF.

V gene TRBV7-8 combines with J gene TRBJ1-5; tentative D call: TRBD1 (5 bases). V gave up 5 bases and J gave up 4 bases, with 15 bases separating them. The CDR3 sequence is 15 residues long. Germline loops: CDR1 SGHVS, CDR2 FQNEAQ. The CDR3 region is CASSPFRTPNQPQHF. CDR3 DNA: TGTGCCAGCAGCCCCTTCAGGACACCGAATCAGCCCCAGCATTTT. Full variable domain (missing parts from reference TRBV7-8 and TRBJ1-5): GAGVSQSPRYKVAKRGQDVALRCDPISGHVSLFWYQQALGQGPEFLTYFQNEAQLDKSGLPSDRFFAERPEGSVSTLKIQRTQQEDSAVYLCASSPFRTPNQPQHFGDGTRLSIL.

The table lists this clone with a count of one. V is TRBV5-8 and J is TRBJ1-1; tentative D call: TRBD1 (6 bases). V was trimmed by 8 bases and J by 2 bases, leaving 10 bases between them. The CDR3 length is 12 residues. Germline V gene data show CDR1 as SGHTS and CDR2 as YDEGEE. Here the CDR3 DNA reads TGTGCCAGTGACAGGTATAACACTGAAGCTTTCTTT. As protein: CASDRYNTEAFF.

The gene calls are TRBV9 and TRBJ2-3, with TRBD2 matching over 13 bases. The CDR3 is made up of 17 amino acids. The germline V gene has CDR1 SGDLS and CDR2 YYNGEE. J lost 3 bases, V lost 1 base, and 5 bases had no gene match. The DNA of the CDR3 is TGTGCCAGCAGCGTACAGACTAGCGGGAGGATGACAGATACGCAGTATTTT. As protein: CASSVQTSGRMTDTQYF. The full variable domain, completed using reference TRBV9 and TRBJ2-3, is DSGVTQTPKHLITATGQRVTLRCSPRSGDLSVYWYQQSLDQGLQFLIQYYNGEERAKGNILERFSAQQFPDLHSELNLSSLELGDSALYFCASSVQTSGRMTDTQYFGPGTRLTVL.

The chain's CDR3 is CSVEGQENQPQHF. For the CDR3, the DNA is TGCAGCGTTGAGGGACAGGAGAATCAGCCCCAGCATTTT. The V call is TRBV29-1, the J call TRBJ1-5, with 8 nucleotides matching TRBD1. Germline CDR1 is SQVTM and CDR2 is ANQGSEA. V shed 3 bases and J 4 bases; nucleotides not matched to a gene: 2. The CDR3 sequence is 13 residues long.

The chain recombines TRBV5-5 with TRBJ2-5, with a possible D match to TRBD1 (6 bases). The CDR3 extends over 14 amino acids. Germline V lookup: CDR1 SGHKS, CDR2 YYEKEE (reference sequence). Trimming took 4 bases from V and 2 from J, leaving 12 bases between them. The CDR3 nucleotides are TGTGCCAGCAGCCGGGGACAAAGTCAAGAGACCCAGTACTTC. It encodes CASSRGQSQETQYF.

The DNA of the CDR3 is TGTGCCACCAGTGATTCCAACAGGGTCGGGGAGCAGTACTTC. Protein sequence: CATSDSNRVGEQYF. The gene calls are TRBV24-1 and TRBJ2-7; TRBD1 might be the D (6 bases). Germline CDR1 is KGHDR and CDR2 is SFDVKD. The CDR3 totals 14 residues. Trimming cost V 2 bases and J 7 bases, with 14 bases left between them.

This clone was detected many times. The chain recombines TRBV7-9 with TRBJ1-2, with no clear D. Germline values: CDR1 SEHNR, CDR2 FQNEAQ (reference sequence). This CDR3 region has 13 residues. Trimming stripped 2 bases from V and 7 bases from J, with 11 bases between. The CDR3 nucleotides are TGTGCCAGCAGCTTAAACATACGGGGTGGCTACACCTTC. It translates to CASSLNIRGGYTF.

J is TRBJ2-5 and V is TRBV18; TRBD1 agrees at 7 bases. The trim removed 3 bases at V and 1 base at J, leaving 2 bases unmatched. Per the germline V gene, CDR1 is KGHSH and CDR2 is LQKENI. This CDR3 spans 14 amino acids. The CDR3 reads CASSPDRLQETQYF. CDR3 DNA sequence: TGTGCCAGCTCACCGGACAGGCTCCAAGAGACCCAGTACTTC.

This clone has a single count. The V gene is TRBV5-1, the J gene TRBJ2-2; the D gene is possibly TRBD1 (6 bases). CDR1 SGHRS and CDR2 YFSETQ come from the germline V gene. This CDR3 is built from 14 residues. V lost 3 bases and J 4 bases, leaving 10 bases between the germline ends. CDR3 nucleotide sequence: TGCGCCAGCAGCTCCGACAGGAGCACCGGGGAGCTGTTTTTT. Encoded protein: CASSSDRSTGELFF.

V usage is TRBV6-5 and J usage is TRBJ2-5; 7 nucleotides match TRBD1. In germline, CDR1 is MNHEY, CDR2 SVGAGI. The length of the CDR3 is 15 residues. V shed 6 bases, J shed 2 bases, and the junction held 9 bases outside the gene matches. CDR3 nucleotide sequence: TGTGCCAGCAGCCCCGGGACAGAGATACAAGAGACCCAGTACTTC. It yields the protein CASSPGTEIQETQYF.

This clone was counted once. The chain joins TRBV19 to TRBJ1-2, with D unresolved. The CDR3 runs to 15 residues. The germline V gene has CDR1 LNHDA and CDR2 SQIVND (reference sequence). Trimming shortened V by 4 bases and J by 7 bases, and 19 bases separated the two germline ends. Written as DNA, the CDR3 is TGTGCCAGTAGTAGACGCGGGCGCCTAGCTATTGGCTACACCTTC. Its protein is CASSRRGRLAIGYTF.

This chain connects TRBV7-9 to TRBJ2-3; 10 bases align to TRBD2. The germline V gene has CDR1 SEHNR and CDR2 FQNEAQ (reference sequence). V lost 5 bases, J lost 6 bases, and 11 bases stayed unmatched. The CDR3 runs to 16 residues. The CDR3 nucleotides read TGTGCCAGCAGCCGCCTCCTAGCGGGAGAGGGGGATACGCAGTATTTT. This gives the protein CASSRLLAGEGDTQYF.

The genes are TRBV27 and TRBJ1-2, with unresolved D. The CDR3 length is 14 residues. Trimming stripped 4 bases from V and 6 bases from J, with 15 bases between. Germline assignment: CDR1 MNHEY and CDR2 SMNVEV (reference sequence). The CDR3 region is CASSSRRGQDGYTF. CDR3 DNA sequence: TGTGCCAGCAGTTCACGACGAGGTCAAGATGGCTACACCTTC.

This clone was recorded only once. This chain links TRBV7-8 with TRBJ1-4, with D possibly TRBD1 on 5 matching bases. Trimming pared 0 bases from V and 0 bases from J, leaving 14 bases between. The CDR3 totals 18 residues. The germline V gene encodes CDR1 SGHVS and CDR2 FQNEAQ. In DNA form, the CDR3 reads TGTGCCAGCAGCTTAGCGTGGGAGGGGCCATCAACTAATGAAAAACTGTTTTTT. It codes for CASSLAWEGPSTNEKLFF.

This clone has a handful of counts. The chain combines TRBV19 with TRBJ2-2, with a possible D match to TRBD2 (5 bases). Germline CDR1 reads LNHDA; CDR2 reads SQIVND (reference sequence). V lost 1 base and J 4 bases, leaving 16 bases between the germline ends. The CDR3 consists of 17 residues. The CDR3 loop reads CASSIGSADFSTGELFF. CDR3 nucleotide sequence: TGTGCCAGTAGTATAGGCTCGGCGGACTTTAGCACCGGGGAGCTGTTTTTT.

The chain combines TRBV19 with TRBJ2-4, with TRBD2 identical over 10 bases. J was trimmed by 3 bases and V by 7 bases; bases with no gene match: 9. The CDR3 is made up of 16 amino acids. The germline CDR1 and CDR2 sequences are LNHDA and SQIVND (reference sequence). For the CDR3, the DNA is TGTGCCAGTAAGCTAGCGGGAGAGGGTGGCAAAAACATTCAGTACTTC. It codes for CASKLAGEGGKNIQYF.

The chain is built from TRBV5-1 and TRBJ1-1; D remains unclear. CDR3 size: 13 residues. Germline values: CDR1 SGHRS, CDR2 YFSETQ. Trimming removed 4 bases from V and 4 bases from J, with 11 bases in between. For the CDR3, the DNA is TGCGCCAGCAGCGCGTTTGTTGGCACTGAAGCTTTCTTT. Translated: CASSAFVGTEAFF.

This chain uses TRBV6-5 with TRBJ2-7; possible D gene TRBD1, 6 bases. V was pared by 7 bases and J by 1 base, with 17 bases between. Germline values: CDR1 MNHEY, CDR2 SVGAGI. The CDR3 is 15 amino acids. As DNA, the CDR3 is TGTGCCAGCATGGCGAGGACAGCTCCTTCCTACGAGCAGTACTTC. Protein sequence: CASMARTAPSYEQYF.

The V call is TRBV28, the J call TRBJ2-1; D remains ambiguous. Germline V gene data show CDR1 as MDHEN and CDR2 as SYDVKM. The CDR3 length is 16 residues. Trimming removed 6 bases from V and 3 bases from J, with 18 bases in between. The CDR3 nucleotides are TGTGCCAGCAGCCCCGCGACTTTCGTCAACTACAATGAGCAGTTCTTC. Its translation is CASSPATFVNYNEQFF.

The J gene is TRBJ2-7, the V gene TRBV11-2; no clear D. Germline V lookup: CDR1 SGHAT, CDR2 FQNNGV. The ends were cut back, 4 bases at V and 5 bases at J, with 15 bases in the middle. The CDR3 extends over 14 amino acids. CDR3 DNA sequence: TGTGCCAGCAGCTGGTCGGCGGTTGTCCACGAGCAGTACTTC. Encoded protein: CASSWSAVVHEQYF.

The rearrangement links TRBV5-1 to TRBJ2-7; 11 bases line up with TRBD1. The germline V gene encodes CDR1 SGHRS and CDR2 YFSETQ. V was clipped by 3 bases and J by 0 bases; unmatched bases: 2. This CDR3 comprises 15 residues. CDR3 in amino acids: CASSSGQGGSYEQYF. Written as DNA, the CDR3 is TGCGCCAGCAGCTCGGGACAGGGGGGCTCCTACGAGCAGTACTTC.

The CDR3 here is CASSVRGQASNQPQHF. CDR3 bases: TGTGCCAGCAGCGTCCGTGGACAGGCTAGCAATCAGCCCCAGCATTTT. The chain joins TRBV9 to TRBJ1-5, with 7 bases lining up with TRBD1. Trimming at V came to 2 bases and at J to 0 bases, leaving 5 bases not matched to a gene. This CDR3 region has 16 residues. Germline CDR1 reads SGDLS; CDR2 reads YYNGEE.